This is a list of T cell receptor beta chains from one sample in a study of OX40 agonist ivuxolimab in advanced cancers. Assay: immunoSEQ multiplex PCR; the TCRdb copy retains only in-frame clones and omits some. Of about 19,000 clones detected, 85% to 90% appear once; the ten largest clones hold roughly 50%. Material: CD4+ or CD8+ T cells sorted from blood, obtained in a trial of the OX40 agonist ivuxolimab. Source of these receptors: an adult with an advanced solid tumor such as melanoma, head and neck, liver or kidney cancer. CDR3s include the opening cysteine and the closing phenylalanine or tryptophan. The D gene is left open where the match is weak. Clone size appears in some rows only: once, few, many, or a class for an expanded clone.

cdr3_aa: CASSESGISYEQYF
cdr3_nt: TGTGCCAGCAGTGAATCGGGGATCTCCTACGAGCAGTACTTC
j_call: TRBJ2-7
clone_size: once
d_call: .
v_call: TRBV6-1

cdr3_aa: CASSMASGRTEQYF
cdr3_nt: TGTGCCAGTAGTATGGCAAGCGGGAGAACCGAGCAGTACTTC
j_call: TRBJ2-7
clone_size: .
d_call: TRBD2
v_call: TRBV19

cdr3_aa: CASSLDREQPYQETQYF
cdr3_nt: TGTGCCAGCAGCTTAGATCGGGAACAACCTTACCAAGAGACCCAGTACTTC
j_call: TRBJ2-5
clone_size: .
d_call: .
v_call: TRBV7-2

cdr3_aa: CATSEDTQYF
cdr3_nt: TGTGCCACCTCGGAGGATACGCAGTATTTT
j_call: TRBJ2-3
clone_size: .
d_call: .
v_call: TRBV19

cdr3_aa: CASSQGNTEAFF
cdr3_nt: TGTGCCAGCAGCCAGGGGAACACTGAAGCTTTCTTT
j_call: TRBJ1-1
clone_size: .
d_call: .
v_call: TRBV2

cdr3_aa: CASSIVRASRYNEQFF
cdr3_nt: TGTGCCAGTAGTATAGTGCGGGCTAGCCGCTACAATGAGCAGTTCTTC
j_call: TRBJ2-1
clone_size: .
d_call: .
v_call: TRBV19

cdr3_aa: CASSYSTAAPDTGELFF
cdr3_nt: TGTGCCAGCAGTTACTCGACAGCGGCCCCGGACACCGGGGAGCTGTTTTTT
j_call: TRBJ2-2
clone_size: .
d_call: .
v_call: TRBV6-7

cdr3_aa: CAISESASGFYEQYF
cdr3_nt: TGTGCCATCAGTGAGTCGGCTAGCGGGTTCTACGAGCAGTACTTC
j_call: TRBJ2-7
clone_size: .
d_call: TRBD2
v_call: TRBV10-3

cdr3_aa: CASGQRANTGELFF
cdr3_nt: TGCGCCAGCGGGCAGCGGGCGAACACCGGGGAGCTGTTTTTT
j_call: TRBJ2-2
clone_size: .
d_call: .
v_call: TRBV10-2

cdr3_aa: CAWSAHRADGYTF
cdr3_nt: TGTGCCTGGAGCGCCCACAGGGCGGATGGCTACACCTTC
j_call: TRBJ1-2
clone_size: .
d_call: .
v_call: TRBV30

cdr3_aa: CASSFGRMPWEQYF
cdr3_nt: TGTGCCAGTAGCTTCGGCAGGATGCCCTGGGAGCAGTACTTC
j_call: TRBJ2-7
clone_size: .
d_call: .
v_call: TRBV19

cdr3_aa: CASSIGGGLIYNEQFF
cdr3_nt: TGTGCCAGTAGTATAGGGGGGGGCCTGATCTACAATGAGCAGTTCTTC
j_call: TRBJ2-1
clone_size: .
d_call: .
v_call: TRBV19

cdr3_aa: CASSVVTEPTDTQYF
cdr3_nt: TGTGCCAGCAGCGTAGTCACAGAACCCACAGATACGCAGTATTTT
j_call: TRBJ2-3
clone_size: .
d_call: .
v_call: TRBV9

cdr3_aa: CASSYPPSGGYDEQFF
cdr3_nt: TGTGCCAGCAGTTACCCACCTAGCGGGGGGTACGATGAGCAGTTCTTC
j_call: TRBJ2-1
clone_size: once
d_call: TRBD2
v_call: TRBV6-6

cdr3_aa: CASSLERGRLYNEQFF
cdr3_nt: TGTGCCAGCAGCTTAGAGCGGGGAAGGCTTTACAATGAGCAGTTCTTC
j_call: TRBJ2-1
clone_size: .
d_call: TRBD2
v_call: TRBV7-6

cdr3_aa: CASSEDWAGELFF
cdr3_nt: TGTGCCAGCAGTGAAGATTGGGCCGGGGAGCTGTTTTTT
j_call: TRBJ2-2
clone_size: once
d_call: .
v_call: TRBV6-1

cdr3_aa: CASSQGPSGGAGTEAFF
cdr3_nt: TGCGCCAGCAGCCAAGGTCCCTCAGGGGGCGCGGGCACTGAAGCTTTCTTT
j_call: TRBJ1-1
clone_size: once
d_call: TRBD1
v_call: TRBV4-1

cdr3_aa: CASFRGRGWRTDTQYF
cdr3_nt: TGTGCCAGCTTCAGGGGCAGGGGTTGGCGCACAGATACGCAGTATTTT
j_call: TRBJ2-3
clone_size: .
d_call: .
v_call: TRBV13

cdr3_aa: CASSLGELFF
cdr3_nt: TGTGCCAGCAGCTTAGGGGAGCTGTTTTTT
j_call: TRBJ2-2
clone_size: .
d_call: .
v_call: TRBV7-9

cdr3_aa: CASSPIGGELFF
cdr3_nt: TGTGCCAGTAGTCCCATCGGCGGGGAGCTGTTTTTT
j_call: TRBJ2-2
clone_size: few
d_call: .
v_call: TRBV19

cdr3_aa: CASSLVQASSIQYF
cdr3_nt: TGTGCCAGCAGCTTAGTGCAGGCCTCTTCCATTCAGTACTTC
j_call: TRBJ2-4
clone_size: .
d_call: .
v_call: TRBV7-2

cdr3_aa: CASSQQGEETQYF
cdr3_nt: TGTGCCAGCTCACAACAGGGGGAAGAGACCCAGTACTTC
j_call: TRBJ2-5
clone_size: .
d_call: TRBD1
v_call: TRBV18

cdr3_aa: CASSFSENTGELFF
cdr3_nt: TGTGCCAGCAGTTTCAGCGAGAACACCGGGGAGCTGTTTTTT
j_call: TRBJ2-2
clone_size: .
d_call: .
v_call: TRBV27

cdr3_aa: CASSTSIGLYNEQFF
cdr3_nt: TGTGCCAGCAGTACATCTATTGGTCTGTACAATGAGCAGTTCTTC
j_call: TRBJ2-1
clone_size: .
d_call: .
v_call: TRBV27

cdr3_aa: CATGKGTAGGGAFF
cdr3_nt: TGTGCCACCGGCAAAGGAACAGCTGGGGGGGGAGCTTTCTTT
j_call: TRBJ1-1
clone_size: .
d_call: .
v_call: TRBV15

cdr3_aa: CASTLTGSNTEAFF
cdr3_nt: TGTGCCAGCACCTTGACAGGGAGTAACACTGAAGCTTTCTTT
j_call: TRBJ1-1
clone_size: .
d_call: TRBD1
v_call: TRBV28

cdr3_aa: CASSDPPDRAPVGQYF
cdr3_nt: TGTGCCAGCAGTGATCCCCCCGACAGGGCCCCCGTCGGGCAGTACTTC
j_call: TRBJ2-7
clone_size: .
d_call: TRBD1
v_call: TRBV25-1

cdr3_aa: CASSQPSRRSEAFF
cdr3_nt: TGCGCCAGCAGCCAACCGAGCCGGCGTTCTGAAGCTTTCTTT
j_call: TRBJ1-1
clone_size: .
d_call: .
v_call: TRBV4-3